This record covers a single T cell receptor (beta chain). This specimen belongs to a study of blood T cell repertoires in COVID-19. Produced via immunoSEQ multiplex PCR; TCRdb's table is partial and in-frame only. Here the sample spans 56,000 or so clones, 85% to 90% being singletons. From germline, CDR1 is SGHTA and CDR2 FQGTGA. This CDR3 comprises 16 residues. After removal of 4 bases from V and 9 bases from J, the junction contained 15 bases not matched to a gene. Sample: peripheral blood. The chain recombines TRBV7-3 with TRBJ2-7; 10 nucleotides agree with TRBD2. The TCR originated in a woman older than 75 with active COVID-19. The CDR3 loop is CASSSQGGLAGDLQYF. The CDR3 DNA is TGTGCCAGCAGCTCCCAGGGGGGGCTAGCGGGGGACCTGCAGTACTTC. The full variable domain, completed using reference TRBV7-3 and TRBJ2-7, is GAGVSQTPSNKVTEKGKYVELRCDPISGHTALYWYRQSLGQGPEFLIYFQGTGAADDSGLPNDRFFAVRPEGSVSTLKIQRTERGDSAVYLCASSSQGGLAGDLQYFGPGTRLTVT.